The text below deals with one TCR beta chain. The sample originates from a study of technical replicates of blood from several donors. CDR3 size: 16 residues. Germline trimming cut 5 bases from V and 0 bases from J; bases unmatched to any gene: 9. CDR1 and CDR2 from the germline V gene are SEHNR and FQNEAQ (reference sequence). The data were produced by immunoSEQ multiplex PCR, yet TCRdb's version contains in-frame clones alone and is incomplete. The data contain around 79,000 clones, 75% to 95% of them singletons. Input material: T cells isolated from PBMCs. The chain carries TRBV7-9 and TRBJ2-7; 8 nucleotides agree with TRBD2. This clonotype was obtained from a human donor in good health. In DNA, the CDR3 is TGTGCCAGCAGCCGCTATAGCGGGGAGGGCTCCTACGAGCAGTACTTC. Translation gives CASSRYSGEGSYEQYF.